This TCR beta chain was identified in a study of cytomegalovirus exposure and HLA in healthy donors. Study-wide results and limits: Among CMV-associated TCR beta chains, most appeared HLA-restricted in a later analysis.

The PCR used 60 Vbeta and 13 Jbeta primers. Only in-frame clones appear in the TCRdb table, and some are missing; sequencing was by immunoSEQ multiplex PCR. Of roughly 130,000 clones listed, 81% are singletons. The CDR3 runs to 17 residues. Germline V gene sequence: CDR1 SNHLY, CDR2 FYNNEI. Trimming took off 3 bases at V and 5 bases at J, with 19 bases between the two ends. Turning to this clone: Its target is not known.

The chain has TRBV2 and TRBJ2-2; D might be TRBD2 (7 bases). This receptor was identified in a woman in her 40s in good health and CMV-seropositive. Sequencing was done on a sample of PBMCs. The CDR3, as DNA: TGTGCCAGCAGTGAGTTGGCACAGGGAGCGGGGACCGGGGAGCTGTTTTTT. Amino acid sequence: CASSELAQGAGTGELFF. The variable domain in full, with the rest retrieved from reference TRBV2 and TRBJ2-2, is EPEVTQTPSHQVTQMGQEVILRCVPISNHLYFYWYRQILGQKVEFLVSFYNNEISEKSEIFDDQFSVERPDGSNFTLKIRSTKLEDSAMYFCASSELAQGAGTGELFFGEGSRLTVL.